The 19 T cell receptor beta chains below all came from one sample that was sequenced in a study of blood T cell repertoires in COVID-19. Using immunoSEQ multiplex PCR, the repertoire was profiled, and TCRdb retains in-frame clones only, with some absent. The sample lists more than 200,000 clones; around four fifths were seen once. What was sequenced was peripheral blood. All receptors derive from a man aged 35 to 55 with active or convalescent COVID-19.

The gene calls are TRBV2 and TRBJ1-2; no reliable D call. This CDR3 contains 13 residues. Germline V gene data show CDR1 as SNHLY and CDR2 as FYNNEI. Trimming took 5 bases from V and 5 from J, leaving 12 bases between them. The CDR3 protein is CASSITEIYGYTF. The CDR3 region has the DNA TGTGCCAGCAGTATTACAGAGATATATGGCTACACCTTC.

CDR3 amino acids: CASTADRGTQYF. The CDR3 coding sequence is TGTGCCAGCACCGCTGATCGGGGGACGCAGTATTTT. V is TRBV12-3 or TRBV12-4 and J is TRBJ2-3; maybe TRBD2 (6 bases). V shed 7 bases and J shed 9 bases, with 14 bases lying between them. CDR3 length: 12 residues.

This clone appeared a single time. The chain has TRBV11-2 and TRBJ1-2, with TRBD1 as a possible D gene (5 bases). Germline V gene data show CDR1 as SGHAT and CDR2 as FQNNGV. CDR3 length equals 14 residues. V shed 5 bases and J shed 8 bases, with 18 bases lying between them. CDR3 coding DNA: TGTGCCAGCAGCCAGGATCGACAGATGGGAGGCTACACCTTC. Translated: CASSQDRQMGGYTF.

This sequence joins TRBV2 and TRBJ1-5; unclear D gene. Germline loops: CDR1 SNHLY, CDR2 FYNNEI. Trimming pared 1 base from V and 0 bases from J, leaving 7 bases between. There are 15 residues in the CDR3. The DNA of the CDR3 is TGTGCCAGCAGTGAAGTCGAGTATAGCAATCAGCCCCAGCATTTT. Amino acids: CASSEVEYSNQPQHF.

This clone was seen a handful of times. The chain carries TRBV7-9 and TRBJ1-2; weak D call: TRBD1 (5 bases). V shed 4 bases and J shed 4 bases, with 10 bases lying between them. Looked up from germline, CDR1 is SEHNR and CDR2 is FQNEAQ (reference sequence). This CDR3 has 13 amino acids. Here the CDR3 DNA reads TGTGCCAGCAGCTCGGGACTGTCCTATGGCTACACCTTC. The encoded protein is CASSSGLSYGYTF.

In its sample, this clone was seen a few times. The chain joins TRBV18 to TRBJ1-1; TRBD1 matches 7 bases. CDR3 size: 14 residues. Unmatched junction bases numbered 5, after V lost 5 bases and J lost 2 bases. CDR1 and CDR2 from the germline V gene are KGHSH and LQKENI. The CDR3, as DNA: TGTGCCAGCTCATACCGGGACAGTAACACTGAAGCTTTCTTT. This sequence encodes CASSYRDSNTEAFF.

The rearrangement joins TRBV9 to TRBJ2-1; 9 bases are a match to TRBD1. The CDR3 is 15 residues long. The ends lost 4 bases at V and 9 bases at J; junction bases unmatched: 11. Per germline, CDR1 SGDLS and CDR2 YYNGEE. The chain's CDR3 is CASSPRQGGSGEQFF. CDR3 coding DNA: TGTGCCAGCAGCCCAAGACAGGGGGGATCGGGTGAGCAGTTCTTC.

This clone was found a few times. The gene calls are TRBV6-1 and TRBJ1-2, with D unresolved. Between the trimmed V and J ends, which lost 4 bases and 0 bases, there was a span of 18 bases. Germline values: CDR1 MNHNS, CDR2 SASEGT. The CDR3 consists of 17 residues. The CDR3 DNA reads TGTGCCAGCAGTGCCCTCCTCGGTGGCAGGACTAACTATGGCTACACCTTC. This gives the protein CASSALLGGRTNYGYTF.

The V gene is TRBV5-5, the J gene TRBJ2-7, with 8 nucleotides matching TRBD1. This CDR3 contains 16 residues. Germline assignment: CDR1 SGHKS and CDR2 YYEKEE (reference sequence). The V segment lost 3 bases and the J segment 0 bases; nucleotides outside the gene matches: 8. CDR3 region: CASSYDGQGSSYEQYF. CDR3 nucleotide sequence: TGTGCCAGCAGCTACGACGGACAGGGAAGCTCCTACGAGCAGTACTTC.

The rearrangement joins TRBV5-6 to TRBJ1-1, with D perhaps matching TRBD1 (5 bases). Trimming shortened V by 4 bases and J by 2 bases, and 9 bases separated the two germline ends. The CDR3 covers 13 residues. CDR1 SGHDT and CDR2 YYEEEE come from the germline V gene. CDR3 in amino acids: CASSPGPNTEAFF. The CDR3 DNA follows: TGTGCCAGCAGCCCAGGGCCTAACACTGAAGCTTTCTTT.

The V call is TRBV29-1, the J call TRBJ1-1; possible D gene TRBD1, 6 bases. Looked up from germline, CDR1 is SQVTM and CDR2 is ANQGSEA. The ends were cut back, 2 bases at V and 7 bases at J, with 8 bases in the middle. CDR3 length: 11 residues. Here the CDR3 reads CSVEWGLEAFF. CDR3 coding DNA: TGCAGCGTTGAATGGGGGCTTGAAGCTTTCTTT.

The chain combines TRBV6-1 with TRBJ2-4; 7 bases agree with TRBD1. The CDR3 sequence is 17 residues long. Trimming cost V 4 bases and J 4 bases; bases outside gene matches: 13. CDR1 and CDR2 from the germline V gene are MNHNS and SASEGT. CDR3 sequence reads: CASSGTHTGAVKNIQYF. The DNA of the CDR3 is TGTGCCAGCAGTGGTACTCATACAGGGGCAGTAAAAAACATTCAGTACTTC.

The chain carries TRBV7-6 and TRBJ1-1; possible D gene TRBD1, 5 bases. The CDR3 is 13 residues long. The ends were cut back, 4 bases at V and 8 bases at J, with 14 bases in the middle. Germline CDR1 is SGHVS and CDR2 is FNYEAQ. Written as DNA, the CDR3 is TGTGCCAGCAGCTCCCCCCCTACAGGAGAAGCTTTCTTT. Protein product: CASSSPPTGEAFF.

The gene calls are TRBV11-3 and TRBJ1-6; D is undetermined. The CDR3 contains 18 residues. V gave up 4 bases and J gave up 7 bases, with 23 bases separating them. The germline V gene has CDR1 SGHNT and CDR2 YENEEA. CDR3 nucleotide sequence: TGTGCCAGCAGCTCCCTGGCCGGACCGGGAGCACTAAATTCACCCCTCCACTTT. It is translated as CASSSLAGPGALNSPLHF. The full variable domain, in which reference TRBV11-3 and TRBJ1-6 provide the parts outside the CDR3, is EAGVVQSPRYKIIEKKQPVAFWCNPISGHNTLYWYLQNLGQGPELLIRYENEEAVDDSQLPKDRFSAERLKGVDSTLKIQPAELGDSAVYLCASSSLAGPGALNSPLHFGNGTRLTVT.

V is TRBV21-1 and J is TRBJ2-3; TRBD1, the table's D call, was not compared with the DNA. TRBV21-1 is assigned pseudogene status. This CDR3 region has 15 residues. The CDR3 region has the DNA TGTGCCAGCAGCACCCGACAGGGGGTAAAAGATACGCAGTATTTT. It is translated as CASSTRQGVKDTQYF.

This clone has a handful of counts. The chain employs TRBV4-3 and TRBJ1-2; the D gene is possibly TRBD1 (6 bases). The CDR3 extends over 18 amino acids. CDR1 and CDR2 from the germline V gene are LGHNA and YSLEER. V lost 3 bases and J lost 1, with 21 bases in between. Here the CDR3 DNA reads TGCGCCAGCAGCCAGTTCTCCGGGGGGGCGACCCTTAACTATGGCTACACCTTC. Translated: CASSQFSGGATLNYGYTF.

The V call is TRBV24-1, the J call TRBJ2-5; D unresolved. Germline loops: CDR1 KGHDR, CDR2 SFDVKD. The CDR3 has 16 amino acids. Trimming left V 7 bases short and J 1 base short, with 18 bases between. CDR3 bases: TGTGCCACCAGCCGCCATGATAACTACGGCCAAGAGACCCAGTACTTC. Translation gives CATSRHDNYGQETQYF.

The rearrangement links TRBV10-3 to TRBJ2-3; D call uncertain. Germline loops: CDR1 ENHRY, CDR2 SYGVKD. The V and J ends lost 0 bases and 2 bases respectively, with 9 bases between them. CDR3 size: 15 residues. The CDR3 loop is CAISESWQNTDTQYF. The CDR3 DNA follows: TGTGCCATCAGTGAGTCGTGGCAGAACACAGATACGCAGTATTTT.

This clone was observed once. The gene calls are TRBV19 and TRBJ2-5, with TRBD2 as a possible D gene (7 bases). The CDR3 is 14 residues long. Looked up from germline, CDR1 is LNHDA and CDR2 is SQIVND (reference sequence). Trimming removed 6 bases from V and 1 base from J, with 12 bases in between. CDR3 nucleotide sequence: TGTGCCAGTAGCGGGGGGCATAGCCAAGAGACCCAGTACTTC. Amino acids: CASSGGHSQETQYF.